The entry below gives a single T cell receptor (beta chain) sequence along with its context. Its cognate antigen is unknown. These data are taken from a study of vaccination effects on CD4 cells after COVID-19. Looking at the study overall: Participants got two doses of BNT162b2 or mRNA-1273 vaccine.

Produced via immunoSEQ multiplex PCR; TCRdb's table is partial and in-frame only. The repertoire holds roughly 23,000 clones, roughly 73% seen once, with about an eighth in the top ten. Points from the study as a whole: After vaccination, at late timepoints, clones induced by infection and by vaccine contracted markedly.

From germline, CDR1 is MNHEY and CDR2 SVGAGI. Trimming removed 0 bases at V and 4 bases at J, with 13 bases between. This CDR3 region has 15 residues. Peptide-pool stimulation followed by sequencing identified expanded antigen-specific CD4+ clonotypes in the ViraFEST assay. Culture proceeded for about ten days, and CD4+ T cells were then isolated. Vaccine recipients lacked prior SARS-CoV-2 infection and had negative nucleocapsid antibodies. A half-medium replacement with IL-2 medium was carried out on days 3 and 7. This TCR was recovered from a human donor who received a COVID-19 vaccine. The rearrangement joins TRBV6-5 to TRBJ2-7, with a weak D call TRBD1 (6 bases). The sample consisted of CD4+ T cells from PBMCs cultured with HCoV-229E spike peptides, taken before COVID-19 vaccination. CDR3 residues: CASSYSGAGTYEQYF. The DNA of the CDR3 is TGTGCCAGCAGTTACTCGGGGGCAGGGACGTACGAGCAGTACTTC.